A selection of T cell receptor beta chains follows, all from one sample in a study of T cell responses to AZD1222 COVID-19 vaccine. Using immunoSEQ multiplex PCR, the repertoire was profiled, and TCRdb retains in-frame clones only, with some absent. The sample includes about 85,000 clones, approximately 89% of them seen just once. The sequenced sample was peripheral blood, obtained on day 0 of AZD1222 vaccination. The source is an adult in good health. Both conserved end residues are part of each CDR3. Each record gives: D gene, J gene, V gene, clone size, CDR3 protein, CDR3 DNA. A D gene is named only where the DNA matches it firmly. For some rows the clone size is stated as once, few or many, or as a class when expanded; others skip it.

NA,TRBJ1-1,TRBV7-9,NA,CASSHQLTFF,TGTGCCAGCAGCCACCAATTAACTTTCTTT
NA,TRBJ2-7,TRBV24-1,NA,CATSDAQRPYEQYF,TGTGCCACCAGTGATGCCCAGCGGCCATACGAGCAGTACTTC
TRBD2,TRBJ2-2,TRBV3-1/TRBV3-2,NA,CASSHLGLAGGPPGELFF,TGTGCCAGCAGCCATCTCGGACTAGCGGGGGGGCCGCCCGGGGAGCTGTTTTTT
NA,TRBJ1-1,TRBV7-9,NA,CASSSQGRMNTEAFF,TGTGCCAGCAGCTCCCAAGGTCGGATGAACACTGAAGCTTTCTTT
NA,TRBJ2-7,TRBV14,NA,CASSPGPAGSPYEQYF,TGTGCCAGCAGCCCTGGGCCGGCCGGTTCCCCCTACGAGCAGTACTTC
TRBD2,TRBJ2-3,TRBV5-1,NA,CASSLGSSGASTDTQYF,TGCGCCAGCAGCTTGGGGTCTAGCGGAGCTAGCACAGATACGCAGTATTTT
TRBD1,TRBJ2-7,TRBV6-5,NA,CASSYTWDRDYEQYF,TGTGCCAGCAGTTACACCTGGGACAGGGACTACGAGCAGTACTTC
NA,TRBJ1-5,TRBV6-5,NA,CASSYSGGSNQPQHF,TGTGCCAGCAGTTACTCGGGAGGGAGCAATCAGCCCCAGCATTTT
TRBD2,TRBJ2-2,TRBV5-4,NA,CASSLSSGGAHTGELFF,TGTGCCAGCAGCTTGTCTAGCGGGGGGGCTCACACCGGGGAGCTGTTTTTT
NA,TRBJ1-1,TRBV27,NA,CASSFGVRAEAFF,TGTGCCAGCAGTTTCGGGGTGAGGGCTGAAGCTTTCTTT
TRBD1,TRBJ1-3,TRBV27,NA,CASSDRVSGNTIYF,TGTGCCAGCTCAGACAGGGTCTCTGGAAACACCATATATTTT
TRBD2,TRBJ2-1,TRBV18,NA,CASSRILAASSYNEQFF,TGTGCCAGCTCACGAATTCTAGCGGCGAGCTCCTACAATGAGCAGTTCTTC
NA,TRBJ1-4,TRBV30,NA,CAWSVSGATNEKLFF,TGTGCCTGGAGTGTTTCGGGCGCAACTAATGAAAAACTGTTTTTT
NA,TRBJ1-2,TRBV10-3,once,CAISDGLIYGYTF,TGTGCCATCAGTGATGGGCTTATCTATGGCTACACCTTC
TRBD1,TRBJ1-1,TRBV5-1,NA,CASSFGQGRTEAFF,TGCGCCAGCAGCTTTGGACAGGGTCGGACTGAAGCTTTCTTT
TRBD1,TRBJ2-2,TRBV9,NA,CASSVTQGGSTGELFF,TGTGCCAGCAGCGTGACACAGGGGGGCAGCACCGGGGAGCTGTTTTTT
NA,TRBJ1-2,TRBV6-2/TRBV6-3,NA,CASSYTGQFSLRGDGYTF,TGTGCCAGCAGTTACACGGGCCAGTTCTCTCTGAGAGGCGATGGCTACACCTTC
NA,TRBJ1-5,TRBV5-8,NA,CASSPVVERQPQHF,TGTGCCAGCAGCCCTGTGGTCGAGAGACAGCCCCAGCATTTT
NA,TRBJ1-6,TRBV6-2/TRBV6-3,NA,CASSYGGGGNSPLHF,TGTGCCAGCAGTTACGGAGGGGGTGGAAATTCACCCCTCCACTTT
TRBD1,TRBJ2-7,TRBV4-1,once,CASSPGRGPSYEQYF,TGCGCCAGCAGCCCCGGCAGGGGGCCTTCCTACGAGCAGTACTTC
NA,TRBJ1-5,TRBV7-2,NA,CASSLVLGVNQPQHF,TGTGCCAGCAGCTTAGTATTGGGGGTCAATCAGCCCCAGCATTTT
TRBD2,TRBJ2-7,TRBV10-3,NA,CAISDSGTSGTNEQYF,TGTGCCATCAGTGACTCCGGGACTAGCGGGACCAACGAGCAGTACTTC
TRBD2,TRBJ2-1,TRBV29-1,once,CSVEVGSLAGAGDEQFF,TGCAGCGTTGAAGTGGGGTCCCTAGCGGGAGCTGGCGATGAGCAGTTCTTC
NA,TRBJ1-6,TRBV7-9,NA,CASSLGQGFYNSPLHF,TGTGCCAGCAGCTTAGGCCAGGGGTTCTATAATTCACCCCTCCACTTT
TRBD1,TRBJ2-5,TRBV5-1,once,CASSFGQGEETQYF,TGCGCCAGCAGCTTTGGCCAGGGGGAAGAGACCCAGTACTTC
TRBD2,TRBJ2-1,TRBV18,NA,CASSPWTSGRYNEQFF,TGTGCCAGCTCGCCTTGGACTAGCGGGAGGTACAATGAGCAGTTCTTC
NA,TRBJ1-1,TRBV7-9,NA,CASSLATGTEAFF,TGTGCCAGCAGCTTAGCGACGGGTACTGAAGCTTTCTTT
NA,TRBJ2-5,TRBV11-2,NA,CASSPPRAGWTETQYF,TGTGCCAGCAGCCCGCCCCGGGCAGGGTGGACGGAGACCCAGTACTTC
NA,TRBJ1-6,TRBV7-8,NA,CASSLSSANYNSPLHF,TGTGCCAGCAGCTTATCTTCCGCGAACTATAATTCACCCCTCCACTTT
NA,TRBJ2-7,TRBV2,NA,CASSRVLYEQYF,TGTGCCAGCAGCAGGGTTCTCTACGAGCAGTACTTC
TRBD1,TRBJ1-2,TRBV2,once,CASTGDRGTNYGYTF,TGTGCCAGCACCGGGGACAGGGGGACTAACTATGGCTACACCTTC